The entry below describes one T cell receptor beta chain. This entry is derived from a study of stem cell transplantation in POMP-related autoinflammatory disease. For the study at large: Defective thymoproteasomes were hypothesized to impair CD8+ T-cell positive selection. After transplant, neutrophils and platelets showed 100% graft donor chimerism through one year.

PRAID combined immunodeficiency and autoinflammation. The table came from immunoSEQ multiplex PCR; TCRdb's copy has only in-frame clones and leaves some out. The sample holds some 68,000 clones, approximately 91% seen once. Trimming took 3 bases from V and 2 from J, leaving 7 bases between them. This CDR3 has 13 residues. This sample comprised CD4+ T cells from PBMCs, obtained after stem cell transplantation. The J gene is TRBJ1-2, the V gene TRBV12-3 or TRBV12-4; no clear D gene. This TCR came from a human patient with POMP-related autoinflammation and immune dysregulation (PRAID). Some of the T cells may derive from the graft donor. The CDR3 here is CASSLVVNYGYTF. The CDR3 DNA reads TGTGCCAGCAGTTTGGTGGTGAACTATGGCTACACCTTC.